This paragraph reports one TCR beta chain. Its antigen remains unidentified. With 60 Vbeta and 13 Jbeta primers, the PCR was carried out. Only in-frame clones appear in the TCRdb table, and some are missing; sequencing was by immunoSEQ multiplex PCR. The sample has around 300,000 clones, approximately 90% seen once. The data were taken from a study of cytomegalovirus exposure and HLA in healthy donors. Across the study: Unique TCRs from HLA-typed donors, 70 million to 100 million of them, were held in an early data release.

V was shortened by 3 bases and J by 5 bases, with 12 bases between the two germline ends. Germline assignment: CDR1 SGHDT and CDR2 YYEEEE. This CDR3 is built from 13 residues. Though nominally healthy at sampling, donors likely had unrecorded immune exposures. Study-level findings and limits: CMV antigen specificity was confirmed in vitro for three CMV-associated chains. A prior analysis recorded that most TCR beta V segments were productive about 90% or about 30% of the time.

The TCR sequence derives from a woman between 18 and 29 years old in good health and CMV-seronegative. The sample taken for sequencing was PBMCs. The chain combines TRBV5-6 with TRBJ2-7, with TRBD2 as a possible D gene (5 bases). The CDR3 is CASSWERGDEQYF. The CDR3 DNA reads TGTGCCAGCAGCTGGGAGCGTGGGGACGAGCAGTACTTC.